This T cell receptor (beta chain) was retrieved from a study of cytomegalovirus exposure and HLA in healthy donors. Overall study findings and caveats: It was shown in a later analysis that HLA-associated TCR beta chains were more clonally expanded than other, equally common chains.

This CDR3 is 15 amino acids long. Losses at the gene ends were 0 bases for V and 3 bases for J; bases not matched to a gene: 1. CDR1 and CDR2 (germline): MNHEY, SVGAGI. 13 Jbeta primers and 60 Vbeta primers were used for the PCR. Some clones are missing from TCRdb's copy, which holds only in-frame ones; the method was immunoSEQ multiplex PCR. The table has 70,000 to 90,000 clones, around 84% seen once. This clone appeared a few times. As yet, its antigen is unknown. Though nominally healthy at sampling, donors likely had unrecorded immune exposures. Specimen: PBMCs. The chain links TRBV6-5 to TRBJ1-1; 10 bases fit TRBD1. The TCR comes from a man aged 65 to 79 in good health and CMV-seropositive. The CDR3: CASSYSGTGDTEAFF. CDR3 in DNA: TGTGCCAGCAGTTACTCCGGGACAGGGGACACTGAAGCTTTCTTT.